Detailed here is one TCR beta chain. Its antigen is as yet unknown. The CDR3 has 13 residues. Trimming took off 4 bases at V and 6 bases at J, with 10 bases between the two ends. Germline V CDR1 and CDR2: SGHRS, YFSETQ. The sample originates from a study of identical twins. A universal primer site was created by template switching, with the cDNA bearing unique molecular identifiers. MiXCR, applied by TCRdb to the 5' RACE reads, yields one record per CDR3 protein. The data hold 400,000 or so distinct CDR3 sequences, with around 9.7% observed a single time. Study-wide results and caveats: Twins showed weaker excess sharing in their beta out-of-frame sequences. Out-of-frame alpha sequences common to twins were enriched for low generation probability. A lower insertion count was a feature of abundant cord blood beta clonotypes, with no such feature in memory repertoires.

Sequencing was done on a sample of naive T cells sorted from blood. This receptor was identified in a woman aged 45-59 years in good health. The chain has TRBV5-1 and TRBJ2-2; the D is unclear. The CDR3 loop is CASSEATPGELFF. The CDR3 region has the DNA TGCGCCAGCAGCGAGGCTACCCCCGGGGAGCTGTTTTTT.